This T cell receptor (beta chain) was sequenced during a study of T-cell reconstitution after alpha-beta-depleted transplantation in children. V was pared by 0 bases and J by 8 bases, with 10 bases between. The CDR3 loop spans 13 amino acids. CDR1 GTSNPN and CDR2 SVGIG come from the germline V gene (reference sequence). During its preparation, the TCRbeta library received unique molecular identifiers. MiXCR, run by TCRdb on the PCR reads, gives a single entry per CDR3 protein. The data hold hundreds of thousands of distinct CDR3 sequences, with over 25% observed a single time. The chain employs TRBV30 and TRBJ1-4; D is unclear. Source: PBMCs from the stem cell graft donor, taken from the stem cell graft. The origin of this receptor is a human donor who donated a stem cell graft to a child with aplastic anemia. DNA for the CDR3: TGTGCCTGGAGTGTCGGCATTATCGAAAAACTGTTTTTT. Its translation: CAWSVGIIEKLFF.